This T cell receptor beta chain was sequenced in a study of Ad26.COV2.S vaccination and SARS-CoV-2 variants (dated by TCRdb to the early 2020s). Concerning the study at large: Vaccine-arm donors were drawn from COV1001, a multicentre, randomized, double-blind, placebo-controlled phase I-IIa trial of Ad26.COV2.S in healthy adults. Ad26.COV2.S was given intramuscularly at 5x10^10 or 1x10^11 viral particles, as a single shot or as two shots 56 days apart. TCRbeta repertoire sequencing was used to assess the specificity and breadth of SARS-CoV-2-reactive T cell receptors after Ad26.COV2.S vaccination. The TCR-sequenced set comprised around 30 samples: 19 Ad26.COV2.S vaccine recipients, 5 placebo recipients and 8 SARS-CoV-2 convalescent individuals. Trial participants were randomized into five groups of five: low-dose or high-dose Ad26.COV2.S given once or twice, or placebo on both occasions. Investigators remained blinded to trial group allocation during experiments and outcome assessment. Overall results and qualifications from the work: Substantial breadth of spike-specific CD8+ and CD4+ T cell responses was reported after vaccination. Non-spike TCR breadth was comparable between vaccine and placebo recipients, consistent with the vaccine containing only spike. Ad26.COV2.S recipients had higher spike-specific TCR breadth than placebo recipients (P = 0.0014). According to the authors, total T cell responses may have been underestimated by the TCR breadth and depth analyses. Comparing responses between vaccine doses or regimens was not something the study was powered to do.

The immunoSEQ Assay was used to sequence TCRbeta CDR3 regions. After extraction, genomic DNA underwent amplification by bias-controlled multiplex PCR, followed by high-throughput sequencing. Per the original workflow: Collapsing and filtering of sequences were performed to quantify the absolute abundance of each unique TCRbeta CDR3 region. T cell fraction was estimated by normalizing TCRbeta template counts to usable DNA, with usable DNA measured through amplification of reference genes found in all nucleated cells. Repertoire TCRs were annotated as SARS-CoV-2-specific when V gene, CDR3 amino acid sequence and J gene were exactly matched to a known reactive TCR set. The reference SARS-CoV-2 TCR set was obtained from MIRA and was filtered for enrichment in COVID-19-positive ImmuneCODE repertoires, whereby public or cross-reactive TCRs were removed. Based on the MIRA antigens, annotated TCRs were further analysed at the level of specific ORF or position within ORF. Depth was the summed frequency of annotated unique rearrangements, while breadth was defined as annotated unique rearrangements over total unique productive rearrangements. Group comparisons of TCR breadth used two-sided Wilcoxon rank-sum tests. The source is immuneACCESS, and TCRdb retained only in-frame sequences with V and J called. Part of the clones is not carried over; for the studies checked, unresolved V genes explain less than half of this, and the remainder is unexplained. That table supplies the V and J calls and clone size; D and trimming were determined from the DNA. Here the sample has 350,000 to 450,000 clones; about four fifths occur a single time. The top ten hold approximately 7.8% of the sample.

CDR1 and CDR2, looked up from the germline V gene, are SGHDT and YYEEEE. Between the V and J ends, shortened by 0 bases and 8 bases respectively, the junction contains 11 bases. CDR3 length: 13 amino acids, cysteine to phenylalanine. The kept DNA is CDR3 alone, 39 bases in frame from the first base. This sample's treatment or condition label indicates: roughly 20 received Ad26.COV2.S at low or high dose, single or two shots; about five received placebo; per-sample allocation not given. Repertoires of vaccine and placebo recipients were sequenced from samples taken on day 63 after the first injection. Between 29 July and 7 August 2020, Cohort 1b enrolled fewer than 30 adults aged 18-55 years at one site in Boston, USA. Ad26.COV2.S consisted of a replication-incompetent adenovirus type 26 vector by which a prefusion-stabilized SARS-CoV-2 spike protein from the original Wuhan strain was expressed. Concerning this clone: The clone's antigen remains unknown. No much larger clone exists at a distance of one base, and base qualities are not known.

This clonotype was sampled from a person aged 18 to 65 who received the Ad26.COV2.S COVID-19 vaccine or a placebo. The starting material was peripheral blood, obtained in a trial of Ad26.COV2.S vaccine versus placebo. Recombination connected TRBV5-6 to TRBJ1-2, with a weak D call of TRBD1 (6 bases match). For the CDR3, the sequence is CASSLAGAGGYTF. The DNA is as follows: TGTGCCAGCAGCTTGGCGGGGGCTGGCGGCTACACCTTC.